A single sample is the source of the 18 T cell receptor beta chains below, sequenced in a study of blood T cell repertoires in COVID-19. Repertoires were generated with immunoSEQ multiplex PCR, while TCRdb's copy carries only in-frame clones and drops some. This sample has 150,000 to 200,000 clones, with about 85% found just once. The sequenced material came from peripheral blood. The origin of the receptors is a woman of 80 years or more with COVID-19, enrolled during active disease.

The chain combines TRBV6-5 with TRBJ2-5; 9 bases map to TRBD1. Germline V CDR1 and CDR2: MNHEY, SVGAGI. The CDR3 consists of 15 residues. The V segment lost 6 bases and the J segment 2 bases; nucleotides outside the gene matches: 7. The CDR3 sequence: CASRLQGARQETQYF. CDR3 in DNA: TGTGCCAGCAGATTACAGGGGGCCCGTCAAGAGACCCAGTACTTC.

V usage is TRBV5-1 and J usage is TRBJ1-1; 7 bases align to TRBD1. Germline V lookup: CDR1 SGHRS, CDR2 YFSETQ. CDR3 length equals 14 residues. The V and J ends lost 0 bases and 8 bases, in that order; junction bases with no gene match: 7. The CDR3: CASSLGFSDREAFF. The CDR3 DNA reads as TGCGCCAGCAGCTTGGGGTTCTCGGACAGGGAAGCTTTCTTT. Drawing the rest from reference TRBV5-1 and TRBJ1-1, the complete variable domain is KAGVTQTPRYLIKTRGQQVTLSCSPISGHRSVSWYQQTPGQGLQFLFEYFSETQRNKGNFPGRFSGRQFSNSRSEMNVSTLELGDSALYLCASSLGFSDREAFFGQGTRLTVV.

The V gene is TRBV3-1 (or the pseudogene TRBV3-2), the J gene TRBJ2-3, with 10 bases aligning to TRBD2. V shed 1 base and J 3 bases; nucleotides not matched to a gene: 13. The CDR3 loop spans 19 amino acids. CDR1 LGHDT and CDR2 YNNKEL come from the germline V gene (reference sequence). The CDR3 DNA reads TGTGCCAGCAGCCAAGTTACAAAAGCGGGAGGGCCGGGGACAGATACGCAGTATTTT. This sequence encodes CASSQVTKAGGPGTDTQYF.

The rearrangement links TRBV6-5 to TRBJ2-2, with TRBD1 as a possible D gene (6 bases). Germline V gene lookup returns CDR1 MNHEY and CDR2 SVGAGI. This CDR3 is built from 15 residues. The V end was cut by 0 bases, the J end by 4 bases, with 9 bases between. The DNA of the CDR3 is TGTGCCAGCAGTTACTCGGGACAAGCCACCGGGGAGCTGTTTTTT. Translated, it gives CASSYSGQATGELFF.

The chain carries TRBV3-1 (or the pseudogene TRBV3-2) and TRBJ1-1; 10 bases map to TRBD1. The CDR3 has 14 amino acids. Germline V gene sequence: CDR1 LGHDT, CDR2 YNNKEL (reference sequence). The ends lost 6 bases at V and 6 bases at J; junction bases unmatched: 7. CDR3 sequence: CASRPTGGRAEAFF. The CDR3, as DNA: TGTGCCAGCAGACCGACAGGGGGCCGGGCTGAAGCTTTCTTT.

V and J are TRBV21-1 and TRBJ1-4; the table names TRBD1, a call not compared with the DNA. TRBV21-1 is described as a pseudogene. The CDR3 has 15 residues. The DNA of the CDR3 is TGTGCCAGCAGCAAGCCGACAGGGGAGGGTGAAAAACTGTTTTTT. It is translated as CASSKPTGEGEKLFF.

This chain joins TRBV5-1 and TRBJ2-3; D possibly corresponds to TRBD1 (5 bases). Trimming removed 4 bases from V and 6 bases from J, with 15 bases in between. The CDR3 has 14 amino acids. Germline lookup yields CDR1 SGHRS and CDR2 YFSETQ. In DNA, the CDR3 is TGCGCCAGCAGCCCGACAGATCCCAGGGATACGCAGTATTTT. This translates into CASSPTDPRDTQYF.

This clone was detected a few times. The chain has TRBV2 and TRBJ1-5; 9 nucleotides line up with TRBD1. The J segment lost 5 bases and the V segment lost 7 bases, leaving 3 bases of the junction unmatched. Germline CDR1 SNHLY, CDR2 FYNNEI. This CDR3 contains 13 residues. The CDR3 DNA reads TGTGCCAGCAACAGGGGGCGCGATCAGCCCCAGCATTTT. This translates into CASNRGRDQPQHF.

This chain links TRBV12-3 or TRBV12-4 with TRBJ1-1; 9 positions match TRBD1. The CDR3 is 13 amino acids. J was trimmed by 10 bases and V by 6 bases; bases with no gene match: 9. CDR3 in DNA: TGTGCCAGCAGCCCGGGACAGGGTATCCTAGCTTTCTTT. Translation gives CASSPGQGILAFF.

This chain connects TRBV6-5 to TRBJ2-7, with 8 bases identical to TRBD2. Trimming cost V 9 bases and J 0 bases; bases outside gene matches: 7. CDR3 length equals 14 residues. Germline-derived CDR1 and CDR2 are MNHEY and SVGAGI. CDR3 coding DNA: TGTGCCAGTCGGGGGGGCCCGAGCTCCTACGAGCAGTACTTC. Encoded protein: CASRGGPSSYEQYF.

J is TRBJ2-5 and V is TRBV7-8; no clear D gene. The ends were cut back, 6 bases at V and 5 bases at J, with 13 bases in the middle. CDR1 is SGHVS, CDR2 FQNEAQ, per germline. CDR3 length: 13 amino acids. Written as DNA, the CDR3 is TGTGCCAGCAGTCTGAGGCCGGCCGAGACCCAGTACTTC. Amino acids: CASSLRPAETQYF.

This chain connects TRBV20-1 to TRBJ1-2; tentative D call: TRBD1 (5 bases). V lost 6 bases and J lost 10, with 15 bases in between. Per germline, CDR1 DFQATT and CDR2 SNEGSKA (reference sequence). The length of the CDR3 is 11 residues. The CDR3 region has the DNA TGCAGTGCCGACCAGGGTAGGGACTACACCTTC. This codes for CSADQGRDYTF.

The chain joins TRBV9 to TRBJ2-7, with 12 bases fitting TRBD2. CDR1 SGDLS and CDR2 YYNGEE come from the germline V gene. With 3 bases clipped from V and 7 bases from J, the junction kept 5 bases outside the gene matches. This CDR3 comprises 14 residues. The CDR3 coding sequence is TGTGCCAGCAGCGCTAGCGGGGGGGCAGGTGAGCAGTACTTC. This translates into CASSASGGAGEQYF.

This sequence joins TRBV12-5 and TRBJ1-1, with no clear D. Trimming took 6 bases from V and 11 from J, leaving 13 bases between them. The CDR3 spans 11 residues. Germline V gene sequence: CDR1 LGHNT, CDR2 FRNRAP. The CDR3 DNA sequence: TGTGCTAGTGGGGAGATCCGCGAGGCTTTCTTT. This translates into CASGEIREAFF.

The chain employs TRBV10-3 and TRBJ1-5; the D is unclear. The CDR3 contains 16 residues. Germline V lookup: CDR1 ENHRY, CDR2 SYGVKD. V was cut by 2 bases and J by 9 bases, with 20 bases left in between. Written as DNA, the CDR3 is TGTGCCATCAGTGAGGGCGTGGGTGGTGCGGGGTTGCCCCAGCATTTT. Translating it yields CAISEGVGGAGLPQHF.

The V gene is TRBV6-5, the J gene TRBJ1-1, with no clear D. The CDR3 contains 14 residues. Germline CDR1 and CDR2: MNHEY and SVGAGI. Between the trimmed V and J ends, which lost 0 bases and 0 bases, there was a span of 5 bases. CDR3 in amino acids: CASSYSDLNTEAFF. The CDR3 bases are TGTGCCAGCAGTTACTCAGACTTGAACACTGAAGCTTTCTTT.

CDR3: CASSSQGYGYTF. CDR3 sequence (DNA): TGTGCCAGCAGTTCCCAGGGGTATGGCTACACCTTC. The chain employs TRBV28 and TRBJ1-2; possible D gene TRBD1, 6 bases. CDR1 MDHEN and CDR2 SYDVKM come from the germline V gene. Trimming removed 4 bases from V and 5 bases from J, with 8 bases in between. This CDR3 has 12 residues.

V is TRBV6-5 and J is TRBJ1-5; 7 bases are shared with TRBD1. The CDR3 loop spans 15 amino acids. Per germline, CDR1 MNHEY and CDR2 SVGAGI. Germline trimming cut 7 bases from V and 6 bases from J; bases unmatched to any gene: 12. Here the CDR3 reads CASIQRQGAGQPQHF. CDR3 coding DNA: TGTGCCAGCATCCAACGACAGGGTGCCGGTCAGCCCCAGCATTTT.